This T cell receptor (beta chain) emerged from a study of blood T cell repertoires in COVID-19. Study at large: Some COVID-19 samples were acute and others convalescent; all came from the United States, Italy and Spain. PBMCs, B-cell-depleted T cells, or T cells were the source of the cDNA or gDNA that made up the material.

Those enrolled in Seattle joined during active infection and were followed longitudinally afterward. As originally analysed: Reference gene primer amplification gave estimated nucleated cell counts. The table came from immunoSEQ multiplex PCR; TCRdb's copy has only in-frame clones and leaves some out. The V and J calls and clone size are taken from that table; D and trimming were inferred from the DNA. Of roughly 75,000 clones in the sample, around 80% are singletons; the top ten hold about 13%. Trimming shortened V by 1 base and J by 1 base, and 13 bases separated the two germline ends. The CDR3 loop spans 16 amino acids. Germline loops: CDR1 SGHVS, CDR2 FQNEAQ.

This TCR was sampled from a man between 45 and 60 years old with COVID-19, enrolled during active disease. The J gene is TRBJ1-1, the V gene TRBV7-8, with unresolved D. Material: peripheral blood. The CDR3: CASSLGFGSGNTEAFF. The CDR3 bases are TGTGCCAGCAGCTTAGGTTTCGGGAGCGGGAACACTGAAGCTTTCTTT.